This T cell receptor (beta chain) derives from a study of blood T cell repertoires in COVID-19. The wider study: Collection of acute and convalescent COVID-19 samples took place in the United States, Italy and Spain. Nucleic acid was either cDNA or gDNA, and it came from T cells, B-cell-depleted T cells, or PBMCs.

Authors' analysis steps: How many nucleated cells were present was estimated from reference gene primer amplification. Some clones are missing from TCRdb's copy, which holds only in-frame ones; the method was immunoSEQ multiplex PCR. V and J calls and clone size are given by that table; D and trimming were obtained from the DNA. The sample consists of roughly 200,000 clones, around 86% of them appearing once. Germline V gene lookup returns CDR1 MGHRA and CDR2 YSYEKL. Deletions cut 3 bases from V and 9 bases from J, with 12 bases between. CDR3 size: 13 residues. Assignment of participants to cohorts was predicated upon participant-reported clinical history.

V usage is TRBV4-1 and J usage is TRBJ2-1; TRBD2 might be the D (6 bases). The receptor was isolated from a man in his forties with acute COVID-19. The sample consisted of PBMCs or T cells enriched from blood (not recorded which). The CDR3 DNA reads TGCGCCAGCAGCCAGATACTAGCTAGTGAGCAGTTCTTC. Translating it yields CASSQILASEQFF.